The present TCR beta chain was sequenced within a study of human T cells and chemical hapten exposure. In TCRdb, the RACE reads were re-called with MiXCR into one record per CDR3 protein. The data contain some 200,000 distinct CDR3 sequences, almost 30% of them singletons. Time point specified: pre-sensitization, week 0. Treatment noted: therapeutic diphenylcyclopropenone sensitization with weekly scalp DPC. CDR1 SGHRS and CDR2 YFSETQ come from the germline V gene. V shed 4 bases, J shed 7 bases, and the junction held 8 bases outside the gene matches. The length of the CDR3 is 14 residues. The sequence was collected from a woman aged 25 to 39 with alopecia areata. Some clones in this sample may be carry-over from other donors' samples. Sample: whole blood, taken in connection with sensitization to the hapten diphenylcyclopropenone (DPC). The V and J genes are TRBV5-1 and TRBJ1-1; TRBD1 matches 9 bases. DNA of the CDR3: TGCGCCAGCAGCCCCGAGACAGGGGGAGGTGAAGCTTTCTTT. The encoded protein is CASSPETGGGEAFF.